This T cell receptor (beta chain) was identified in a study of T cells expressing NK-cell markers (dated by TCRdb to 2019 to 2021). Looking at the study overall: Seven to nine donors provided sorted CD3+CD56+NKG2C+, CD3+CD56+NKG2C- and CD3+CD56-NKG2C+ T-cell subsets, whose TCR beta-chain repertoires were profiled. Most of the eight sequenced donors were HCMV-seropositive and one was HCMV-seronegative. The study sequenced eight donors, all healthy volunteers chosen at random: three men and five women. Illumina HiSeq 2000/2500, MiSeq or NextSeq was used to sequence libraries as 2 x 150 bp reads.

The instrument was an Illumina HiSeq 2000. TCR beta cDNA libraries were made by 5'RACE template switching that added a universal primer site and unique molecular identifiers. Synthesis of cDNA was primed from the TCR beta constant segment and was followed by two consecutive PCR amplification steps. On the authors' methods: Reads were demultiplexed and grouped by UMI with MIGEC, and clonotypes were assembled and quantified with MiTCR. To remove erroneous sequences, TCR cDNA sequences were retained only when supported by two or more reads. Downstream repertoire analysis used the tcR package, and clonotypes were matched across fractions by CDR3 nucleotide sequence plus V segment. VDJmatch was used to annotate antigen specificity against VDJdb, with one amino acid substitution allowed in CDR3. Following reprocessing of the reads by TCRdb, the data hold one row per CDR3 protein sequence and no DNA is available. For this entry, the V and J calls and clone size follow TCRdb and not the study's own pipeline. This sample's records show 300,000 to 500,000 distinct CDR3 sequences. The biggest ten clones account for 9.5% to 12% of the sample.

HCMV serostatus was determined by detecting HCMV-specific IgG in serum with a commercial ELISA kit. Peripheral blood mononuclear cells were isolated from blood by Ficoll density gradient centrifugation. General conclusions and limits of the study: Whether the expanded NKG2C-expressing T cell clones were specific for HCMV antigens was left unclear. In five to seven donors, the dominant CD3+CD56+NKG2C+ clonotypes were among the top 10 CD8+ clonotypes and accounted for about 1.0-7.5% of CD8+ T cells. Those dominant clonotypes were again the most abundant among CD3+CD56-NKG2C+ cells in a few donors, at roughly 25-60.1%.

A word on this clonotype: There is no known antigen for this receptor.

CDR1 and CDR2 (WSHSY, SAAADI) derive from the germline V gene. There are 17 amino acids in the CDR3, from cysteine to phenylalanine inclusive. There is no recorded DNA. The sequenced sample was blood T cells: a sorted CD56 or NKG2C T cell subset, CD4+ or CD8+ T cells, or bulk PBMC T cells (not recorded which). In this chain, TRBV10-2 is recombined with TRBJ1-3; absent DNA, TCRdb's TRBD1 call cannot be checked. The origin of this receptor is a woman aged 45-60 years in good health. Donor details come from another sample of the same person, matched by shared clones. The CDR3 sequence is CASSEGSGVFSGNTIYF.